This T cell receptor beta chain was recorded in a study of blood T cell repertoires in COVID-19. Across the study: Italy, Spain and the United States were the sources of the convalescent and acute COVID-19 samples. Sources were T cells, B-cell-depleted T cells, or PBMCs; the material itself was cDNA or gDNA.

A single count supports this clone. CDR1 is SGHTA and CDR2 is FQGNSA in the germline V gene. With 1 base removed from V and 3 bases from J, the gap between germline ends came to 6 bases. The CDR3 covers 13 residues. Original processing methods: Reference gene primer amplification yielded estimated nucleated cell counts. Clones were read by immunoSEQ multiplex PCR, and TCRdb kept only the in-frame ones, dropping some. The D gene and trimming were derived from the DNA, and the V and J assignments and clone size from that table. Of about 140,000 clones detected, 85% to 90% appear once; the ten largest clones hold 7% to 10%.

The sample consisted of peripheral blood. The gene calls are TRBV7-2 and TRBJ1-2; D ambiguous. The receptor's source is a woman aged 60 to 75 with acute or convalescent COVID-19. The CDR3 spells CASSLGRDYGYTF. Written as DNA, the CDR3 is TGTGCCAGCAGCTTAGGACGGGACTATGGCTACACCTTC.